This TCR beta chain was captured by sequencing in a study of identical twins. Germline-derived CDR1 and CDR2 are SNHLY and FYNNEI. Trimming cost V 2 bases and J 10 bases; bases outside gene matches: 7. The CDR3 has 15 residues. MiXCR was run by TCRdb on the 5' RACE reads, yielding one entry per CDR3 protein. The repertoire has about 550,000 distinct CDR3 sequences, approximately 20% of them found once; the top ten carry roughly 0.5%. The data also belong to a second study, concerning yellow fever vaccine responses in identical twins.

This sequence joins TRBV2 and TRBJ2-1; 11 bases are a match to TRBD2. The receptor was derived from a woman under 30 in good health. Sample: CD4+ T cells sorted from blood. In DNA form, the CDR3 reads TGTGCCAGCAGTGAAATTAGCGGGAGGGCTGGGGAGCAGTTCTTC. Its protein is CASSEISGRAGEQFF.